The 22 T cell receptor beta chains below come from one sample, sequenced in a study of T cell repertoires in cytomegalovirus infection (dated by TCRdb to the late 2010s). Sequenced on an Illumina HiSeq 1500. Using fastp trimming at Q25 and MiXCR clonotype assembly, TCRdb reanalyzed the public sequencing data and kept in-frame beta chains. CDR3 protein sequences are deduplicated, and each keeps its most common genes and DNA. The sample table records more than 650,000 distinct CDR3 sequences; less than 40% of these occur just once. 2.5% to 3% of the sample is taken by the ten largest. The sequenced sample was PBMCs. The receptor set was obtained from a human donor in good health (CMV status not recorded). Some clones in this sample may be carry-over from other donors' samples.

The chain recombines TRBV24-1 with TRBJ2-1, with 8 bases fitting TRBD1. V was clipped by 2 bases and J by 4 bases; unmatched bases: 6. Per the germline V gene, CDR1 is KGHDR and CDR2 is SFDVKD. The CDR3 consists of 16 residues. The CDR3 protein is CATSDYGQGSYNEQFF. CDR3 DNA sequence: TGTGCCACCAGTGATTACGGACAGGGCTCGTACAATGAGCAGTTCTTC.

This chain connects TRBV12-3 or TRBV12-4 to TRBJ2-7; either TRBD1 or TRBD2 may fit D (7 bases each). Trimming stripped 7 bases from V and 7 bases from J, with 17 bases between. The CDR3 is 13 residues long. The CDR3 protein is CASTLQGGWEQYF. The CDR3 coding sequence is TGTGCCAGCACCCTTCAGGGGGGGTGGGAGCAGTACTTC.

This clonotype was counted many times. This chain joins TRBV7-6 and TRBJ2-5; the match to TRBD2 covers 7 bases. Germline-derived CDR1 and CDR2 are SGHVS and FNYEAQ. The CDR3 is 16 amino acids. Germline trimming cut 2 bases from V and 4 bases from J; bases unmatched to any gene: 10. CDR3 sequence reads: CASSLRRRGVGETQYF. CDR3 nucleotide sequence: TGTGCCAGCAGCTTAAGGAGACGGGGGGTGGGAGAGACCCAGTACTTC.

This clonotype was counted ten times or more. The chain combines TRBV7-2 with TRBJ1-2, with TRBD1 as a possible D gene (6 bases). CDR3 size: 13 residues. Per the germline V gene, CDR1 is SGHTA and CDR2 is FQGNSA. The ends were cut back, 2 bases at V and 5 bases at J, with 9 bases in the middle. CDR3 bases: TGTGCCAGCAGCTTATCCGGACAGTATGGCTACACCTTC. Translation gives CASSLSGQYGYTF.

The CDR3 nucleotides read TGTGCCAGCAGCTTAGAACCGAGAACCTACGAGCAGTACTTC. It translates to CASSLEPRTYEQYF. The chain uses TRBV7-6 and TRBJ2-7; D is undetermined. Between the trimmed V and J ends, which lost 1 base and 2 bases, there was a span of 9 bases. The CDR3 has 14 residues. Germline CDR1 is SGHVS and CDR2 is FNYEAQ.

In regard to this clonotype: An end of the junction differs from the germline gene, which may be a read error. J is TRBJ1-5 and V is TRBV12-3 or TRBV12-4; no definite D call. CDR3 length equals 13 residues. The CDR3 sequence is CASSLGPSQPQNF. The CDR3 nucleotides are TGTGCCAGCAGTTTAGGTCCGTCTCAGCCCCAGAATTTT.

In its sample, this clonotype was seen a few times. This rearrangement joins TRBV6-1 to TRBJ1-5; TRBD1 aligns across 8 bases. V lost 5 bases to trimming and J lost 3 bases; unmatched junction nucleotides: 6. The CDR3 extends over 15 amino acids. Germline CDR1 MNHNS, CDR2 SASEGT. CDR3 in amino acids: CASSIDRGLNQPQHF. CDR3 nucleotides: TGTGCCAGCAGTATTGACAGGGGCCTCAATCAGCCCCAGCATTTT.

This clonotype was counted ten times or more. The chain has TRBV7-2 and TRBJ2-4, with 12 bases matching TRBD1. V lost 0 bases, J lost 0 bases, and 12 bases stayed unmatched. The CDR3 length is 21 residues. Germline lookup yields CDR1 SGHTA and CDR2 FQGNSA. The CDR3 spells CASSLARGTGGAELAKNIQYF. The DNA of the CDR3 is TGTGCCAGCAGCTTAGCTCGTGGGACAGGGGGCGCAGAGCTAGCCAAAAACATTCAGTACTTC.

This clonotype showed up many times. The chain is built from TRBV7-2 and TRBJ1-2; D unresolved. Trimming took off 2 bases at V and 0 bases at J, with 4 bases between the two ends. This CDR3 has 13 amino acids. The germline V gene has CDR1 SGHTA and CDR2 FQGNSA. The CDR3 reads CASSLRSNYGYTF. In nucleotides, the CDR3 is TGTGCCAGCAGCTTAAGATCTAACTATGGCTACACCTTC. The entire variable domain, with the rest obtained from reference TRBV7-2 and TRBJ1-2, is as follows: GAGVSQSPSNKVTEKGKDVELRCDPISGHTALYWYRQSLGQGLEFLIYFQGNSAPDKSGLPSDRFSAERTGGSVSTLTIQRTQQEDSAVYLCASSLRSNYGYTFGSGTRLTVV.

The chain combines TRBV5-5 with TRBJ2-6, with a weak D call TRBD1 (5 bases). In germline, CDR1 is SGHKS, CDR2 YYEKEE (reference sequence). The CDR3 sequence is 16 residues long. Trimming took 5 bases from V and 0 from J, leaving 12 bases between them. The CDR3 loop reads CASRSTGASGANVLTF. CDR3 DNA: TGTGCCAGCAGGTCTACAGGCGCCTCTGGGGCCAACGTCCTGACTTTC. Drawing the rest from reference TRBV5-5 and TRBJ2-6, the complete variable domain is DAGVTQSPTHLIKTRGQQVTLRCSPISGHKSVSWYQQVLGQGPQFIFQYYEKEERGRGNFPDRFSARQFPNYSSELNVNALLLGDSALYLCASRSTGASGANVLTFGAGSRLTVL.

The gene calls are TRBV6-8 and TRBJ2-1, with TRBD1 identical over 7 bases. The CDR3 sequence is 15 residues long. V shed 4 bases and J 3 bases; nucleotides not matched to a gene: 6. Germline CDR1 reads MNHGY; CDR2 reads SAAAGT. CDR3 coding DNA: TGTGCCAGCAGTTTTGGGACAGCACTCTACAATGAGCAGTTCTTC. Translation: CASSFGTALYNEQFF.

This chain links TRBV28 with TRBJ2-7; no firm D call. The V and J ends lost 1 base and 8 bases respectively, with 15 bases between them. Germline loops: CDR1 MDHEN, CDR2 SYDVKM. The CDR3 is 14 residues long. CDR3 nucleotide sequence: TGTGCCAGCAGTTTATCCCGCCTTGTAGCCCAGCAGTACTTC. Translating it yields CASSLSRLVAQQYF.

This clonotype has just a few counts. The chain has TRBV7-9 and TRBJ2-7; no firm D call. The germline gives CDR1 SEHNR, CDR2 FQNEAQ (reference sequence). V lost 5 bases and J 3 bases, leaving 17 bases between the germline ends. CDR3 length equals 15 residues. CDR3 nucleotides: TGTGCCAGCAGCCCATCCGGCCCGGGCCGCTACGAGCAGTACTTC. This encodes CASSPSGPGRYEQYF.

Turning to this clonotype: Relative to the germline gene, one junction end is altered; a read error may explain this. The CDR3 region is CASSSGLAGADTPYF. CDR3 in DNA: TGTGCTAGCAGCTCGGGACTAGCGGGGGCAGATACGCCGTATTTT. The genes are TRBV7-8 and TRBJ2-3; TRBD2 aligns across 14 bases. CDR1 and CDR2 from the germline V gene are SGHVS and FQNEAQ. This CDR3 has 15 amino acids.

V and J are TRBV5-1 and TRBJ2-2, with a weak D call TRBD1 (6 bases). The CDR3 contains 15 residues. V was pared by 4 bases and J by 3 bases, with 13 bases between. From germline, CDR1 is SGHRS and CDR2 YFSETQ. CDR3: CASSGNRVDTGELFF. CDR3 DNA sequence: TGCGCCAGCAGCGGAAACAGGGTGGACACCGGGGAGCTGTTTTTT.

The chain recombines TRBV2 with TRBJ1-6, with D hard to call. Per germline, CDR1 SNHLY and CDR2 FYNNEI. This CDR3 region has 13 residues. Trimming cost V 10 bases and J 7 bases, with 14 bases left between them. In nucleotides, the CDR3 is TGTGCCAAAAAGGAACTGAAGAATTCACCCCTCCACTTT. This translates into CAKKELKNSPLHF.

This rearrangement joins TRBV5-1 to TRBJ1-3; D is possibly TRBD1 (5 bases). Trimming stripped 4 bases from V and 0 bases from J, with 20 bases between. The CDR3 covers 18 residues. The germline V gene has CDR1 SGHRS and CDR2 YFSETQ. CDR3 sequence reads: CASSQTTGTTSSGNTIYF. The CDR3 nucleotides read TGCGCCAGCAGCCAAACAACCGGGACGACGAGCTCTGGAAACACCATATATTTT.

This chain joins TRBV12-3 or TRBV12-4 and TRBJ1-4; D unclear. The CDR3 totals 14 residues. V was trimmed by 5 bases and J by 8 bases, leaving 15 bases between them. The CDR3 region is CASSGPFHGEKLFF. CDR3 sequence (DNA): TGTGCCAGCAGTGGTCCCTTCCACGGAGAAAAACTGTTTTTT.

The table lists this clonotype with a few counts. The V and J genes are TRBV9 and TRBJ2-3; TRBD2 matches at 8 bases. The V gene end was trimmed by 4 bases and the J gene end by 2 bases; junction bases not matched to a gene: 9. This CDR3 contains 16 residues. The germline gives CDR1 SGDLS, CDR2 YYNGEE. The CDR3 loop reads CASSPRAGDPTDTQYF. The CDR3 bases are TGTGCCAGCAGCCCACGAGCGGGGGACCCCACAGATACGCAGTATTTT.

The chain links TRBV11-2 to TRBJ1-2, with a possible D match to TRBD1 (5 bases). The CDR3 covers 13 residues. V gave up 5 bases and J gave up 8 bases, with 15 bases separating them. CDR1 and CDR2 from the germline V gene are SGHAT and FQNNGV. The DNA of the CDR3 is TGTGCCAGCAGCCGACTGGGGGGGGAGGGCTACACCTTC. It specifies CASSRLGGEGYTF.

The chain has TRBV28 and TRBJ1-2, with TRBD1 matching over 9 bases. The CDR3 is 14 amino acids. CDR1 MDHEN and CDR2 SYDVKM come from the germline V gene. V shed 11 bases and J 8 bases; nucleotides not matched to a gene: 15. The CDR3 here is CALSPTGGAGGYTF. The CDR3 DNA reads TGTGCCCTCAGCCCGACAGGGGGGGCCGGGGGCTACACCTTC.

This clonotype has just a few counts. V is TRBV27 and J is TRBJ2-2, with D possibly called TRBD1 or TRBD2 (6 bases each). Germline values: CDR1 MNHEY, CDR2 SMNVEV (reference sequence). Trimming shortened V by 2 bases and J by 6 bases, and 10 bases separated the two germline ends. The CDR3 consists of 14 residues. CDR3 amino acids: CASSLRGESGELFF. The DNA of the CDR3 is TGTGCCAGCAGTTTAAGGGGGGAGTCCGGGGAGCTGTTTTTT.